The 4 T cell receptor beta chains reported below all come from one sample, sequenced in a study of identical twins. TCRdb reanalysed the 5' RACE reads using MiXCR and keeps one entry per CDR3 protein. Of about 1.7 million distinct CDR3 sequences in the sample, under 35% were seen once. Sequencing input: cord blood. Every receptor here comes from a newborn girl in good health.

The V gene is TRBV4-1, the J gene TRBJ2-7; no definite D call. The CDR3 has 14 amino acids. Trimming stripped 2 bases from V and 1 base from J, with 9 bases between. Germline V gives CDR1 MGHRA, CDR2 YSYEKL. This CDR3 reads CASSQTQTSYEQYF. CDR3 nucleotide sequence: TGCGCCAGCAGCCAAACACAGACATCCTACGAGCAGTACTTC.

With respect to this clonotype: The junction shows a germline mismatch at one end, possibly a read error. The V gene is TRBV28, the J gene TRBJ1-6; D is uncertain. This CDR3 contains 15 residues. Germline loops: CDR1 MDHEN, CDR2 SYDVKM. The CDR3 nucleotides are TGTGCCAGCAGTTTGTTGGAAAAAAGACCTTCACCCCCCCACTTT. As protein: CASSLLEKRPSPPHF. Using reference TRBV28 and TRBJ1-6 for the parts outside the CDR3, the full variable domain is DVKVTQSSRYLVKRTGEKVFLECVQDMDHENMFWYRQDPGLGLRLIYFSYDVKMKEKGDIPEGYSVSREKKERFSLILESASTNQTSMYLCASSLLEKRPSPPHFGNGTRLTVT.

About this clonotype: One end of the junction does not line up with germline, which may come from a read error. The chain links TRBV5-1 to TRBJ2-3; D is perhaps TRBD2 (5 bases). CDR3 length: 16 amino acids. Looked up from germline, CDR1 is SGHRS and CDR2 is YFSETQ. The CDR3 spells CASSSPRFSSTDTKYF. The CDR3 region has the DNA TGCGCCAGCAGCTCCCCTAGATTCTCTAGCACAGATACGAAGTATTTT.

Notes on this clonotype: At one end the junction does not follow the germline gene, possibly because of a read error. The chain recombines TRBV29-1 with TRBJ1-2, with TRBD1 matching over 7 bases. Looked up from germline, CDR1 is SQVTM and CDR2 is ANQGSEA. The CDR3 is made up of 11 amino acids. CDR3: CSIERTGGHTF. Here the CDR3 DNA reads TGCAGCATTGAAAGGACAGGAGGCCACACCTTC.